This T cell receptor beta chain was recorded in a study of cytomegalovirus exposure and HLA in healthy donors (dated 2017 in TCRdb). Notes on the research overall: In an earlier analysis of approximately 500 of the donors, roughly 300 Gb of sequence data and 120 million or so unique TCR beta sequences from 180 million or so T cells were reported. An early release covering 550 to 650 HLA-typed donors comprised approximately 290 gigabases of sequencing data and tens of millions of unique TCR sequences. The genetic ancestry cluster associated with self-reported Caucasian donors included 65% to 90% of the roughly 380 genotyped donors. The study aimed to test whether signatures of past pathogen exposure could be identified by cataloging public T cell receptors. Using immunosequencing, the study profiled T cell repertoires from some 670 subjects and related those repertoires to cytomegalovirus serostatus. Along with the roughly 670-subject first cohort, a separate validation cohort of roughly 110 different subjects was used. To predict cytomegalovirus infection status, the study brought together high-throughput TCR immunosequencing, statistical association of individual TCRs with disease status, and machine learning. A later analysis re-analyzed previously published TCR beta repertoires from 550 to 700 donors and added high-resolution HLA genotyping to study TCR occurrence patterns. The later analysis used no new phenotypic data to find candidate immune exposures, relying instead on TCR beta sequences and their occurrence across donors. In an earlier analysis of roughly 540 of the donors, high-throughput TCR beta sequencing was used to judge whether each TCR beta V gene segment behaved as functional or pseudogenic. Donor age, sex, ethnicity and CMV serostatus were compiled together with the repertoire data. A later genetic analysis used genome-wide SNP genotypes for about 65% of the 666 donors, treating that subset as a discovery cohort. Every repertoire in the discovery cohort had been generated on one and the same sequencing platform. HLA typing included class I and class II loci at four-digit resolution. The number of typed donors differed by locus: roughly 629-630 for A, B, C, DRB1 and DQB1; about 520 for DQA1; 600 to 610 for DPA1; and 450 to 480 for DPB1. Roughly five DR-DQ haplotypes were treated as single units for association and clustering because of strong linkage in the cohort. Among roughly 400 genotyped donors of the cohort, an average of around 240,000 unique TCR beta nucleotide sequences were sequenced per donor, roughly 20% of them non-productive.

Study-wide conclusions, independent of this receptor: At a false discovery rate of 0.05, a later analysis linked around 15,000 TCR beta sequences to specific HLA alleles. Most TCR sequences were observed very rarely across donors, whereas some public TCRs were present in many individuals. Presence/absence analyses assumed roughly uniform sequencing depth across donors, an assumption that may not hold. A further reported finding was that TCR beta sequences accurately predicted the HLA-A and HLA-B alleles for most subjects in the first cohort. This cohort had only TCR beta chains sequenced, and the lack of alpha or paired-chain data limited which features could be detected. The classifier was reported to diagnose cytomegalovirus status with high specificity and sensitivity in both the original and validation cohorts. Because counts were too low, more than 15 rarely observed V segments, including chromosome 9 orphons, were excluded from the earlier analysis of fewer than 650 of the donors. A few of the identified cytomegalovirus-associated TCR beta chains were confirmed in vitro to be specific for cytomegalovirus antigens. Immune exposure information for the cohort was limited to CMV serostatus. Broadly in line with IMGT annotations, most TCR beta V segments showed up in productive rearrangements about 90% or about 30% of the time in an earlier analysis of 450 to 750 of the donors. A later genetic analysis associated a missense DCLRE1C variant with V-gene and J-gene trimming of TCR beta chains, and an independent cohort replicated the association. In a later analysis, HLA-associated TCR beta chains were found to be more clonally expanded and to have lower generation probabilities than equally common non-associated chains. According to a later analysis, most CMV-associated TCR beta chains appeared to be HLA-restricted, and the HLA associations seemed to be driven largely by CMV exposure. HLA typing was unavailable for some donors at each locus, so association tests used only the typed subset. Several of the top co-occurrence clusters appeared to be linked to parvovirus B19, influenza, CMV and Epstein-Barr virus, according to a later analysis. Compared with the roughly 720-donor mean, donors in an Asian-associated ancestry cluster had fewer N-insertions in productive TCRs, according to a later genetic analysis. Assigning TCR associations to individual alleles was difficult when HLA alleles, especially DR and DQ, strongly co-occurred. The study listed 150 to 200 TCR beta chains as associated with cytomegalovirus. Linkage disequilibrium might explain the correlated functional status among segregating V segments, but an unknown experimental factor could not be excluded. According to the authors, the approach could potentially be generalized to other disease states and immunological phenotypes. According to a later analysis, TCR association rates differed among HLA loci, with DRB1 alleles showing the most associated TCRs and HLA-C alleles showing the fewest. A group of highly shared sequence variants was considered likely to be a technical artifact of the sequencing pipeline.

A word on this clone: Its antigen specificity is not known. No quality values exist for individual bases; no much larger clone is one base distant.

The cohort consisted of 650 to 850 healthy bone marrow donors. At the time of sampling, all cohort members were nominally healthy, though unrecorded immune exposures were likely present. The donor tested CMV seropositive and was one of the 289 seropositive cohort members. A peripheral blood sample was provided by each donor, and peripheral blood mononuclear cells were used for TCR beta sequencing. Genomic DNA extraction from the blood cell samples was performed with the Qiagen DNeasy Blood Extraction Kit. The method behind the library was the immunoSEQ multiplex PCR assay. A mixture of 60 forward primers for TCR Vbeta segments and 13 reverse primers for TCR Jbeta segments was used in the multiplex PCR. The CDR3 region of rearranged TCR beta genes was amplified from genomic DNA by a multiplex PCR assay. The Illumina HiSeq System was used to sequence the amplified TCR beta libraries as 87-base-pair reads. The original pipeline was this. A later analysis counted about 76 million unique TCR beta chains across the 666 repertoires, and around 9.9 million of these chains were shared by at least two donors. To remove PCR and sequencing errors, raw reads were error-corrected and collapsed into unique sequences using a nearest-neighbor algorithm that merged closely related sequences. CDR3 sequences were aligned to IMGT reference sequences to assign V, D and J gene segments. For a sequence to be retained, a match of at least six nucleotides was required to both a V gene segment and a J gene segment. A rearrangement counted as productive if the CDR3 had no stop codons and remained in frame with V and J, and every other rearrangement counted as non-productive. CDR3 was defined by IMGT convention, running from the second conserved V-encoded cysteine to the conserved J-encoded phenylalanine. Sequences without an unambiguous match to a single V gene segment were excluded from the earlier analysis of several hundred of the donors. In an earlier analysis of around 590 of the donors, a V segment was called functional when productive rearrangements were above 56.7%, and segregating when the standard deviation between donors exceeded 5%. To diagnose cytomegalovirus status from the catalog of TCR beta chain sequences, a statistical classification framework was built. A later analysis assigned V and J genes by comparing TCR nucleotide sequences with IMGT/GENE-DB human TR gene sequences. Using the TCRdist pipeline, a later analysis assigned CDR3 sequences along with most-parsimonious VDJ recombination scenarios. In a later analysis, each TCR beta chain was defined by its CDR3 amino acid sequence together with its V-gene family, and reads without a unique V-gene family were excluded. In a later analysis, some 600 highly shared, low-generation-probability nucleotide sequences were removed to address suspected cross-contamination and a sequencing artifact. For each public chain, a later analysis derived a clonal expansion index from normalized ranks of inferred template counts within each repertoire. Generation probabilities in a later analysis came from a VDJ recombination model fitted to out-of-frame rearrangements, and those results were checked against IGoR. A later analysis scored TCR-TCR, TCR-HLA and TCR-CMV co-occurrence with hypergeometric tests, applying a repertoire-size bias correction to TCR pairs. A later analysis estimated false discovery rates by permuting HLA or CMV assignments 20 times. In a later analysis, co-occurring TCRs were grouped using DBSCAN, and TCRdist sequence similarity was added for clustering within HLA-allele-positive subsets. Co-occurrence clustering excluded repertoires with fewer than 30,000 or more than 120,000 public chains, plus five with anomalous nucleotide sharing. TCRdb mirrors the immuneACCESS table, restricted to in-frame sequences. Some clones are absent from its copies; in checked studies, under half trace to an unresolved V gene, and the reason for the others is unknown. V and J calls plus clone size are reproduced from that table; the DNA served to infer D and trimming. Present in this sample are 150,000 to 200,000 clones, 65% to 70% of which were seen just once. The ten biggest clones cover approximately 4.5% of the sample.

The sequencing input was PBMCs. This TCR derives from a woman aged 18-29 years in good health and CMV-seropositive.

The CDR3 amino acid sequence is: CASSRLAATDTQYF. The nucleotides are TGTGCCAGCAGCCGACTAGCAGCCACAGATACGCAGTATTTT. The sequence joins TRBV2 to TRBJ2-3, with TRBD2 matching 7 junction bases. CDR1 SNHLY and CDR2 FYNNEI were looked up in the germline V gene. The cysteine opens and the phenylalanine closes a CDR3 of 14 amino acids. Only CDR3 DNA is held: 42 bases, read in frame from base 1. The germline V end is reduced by 6 bases and the J end by 2 bases; junction bases left unmatched: 5.